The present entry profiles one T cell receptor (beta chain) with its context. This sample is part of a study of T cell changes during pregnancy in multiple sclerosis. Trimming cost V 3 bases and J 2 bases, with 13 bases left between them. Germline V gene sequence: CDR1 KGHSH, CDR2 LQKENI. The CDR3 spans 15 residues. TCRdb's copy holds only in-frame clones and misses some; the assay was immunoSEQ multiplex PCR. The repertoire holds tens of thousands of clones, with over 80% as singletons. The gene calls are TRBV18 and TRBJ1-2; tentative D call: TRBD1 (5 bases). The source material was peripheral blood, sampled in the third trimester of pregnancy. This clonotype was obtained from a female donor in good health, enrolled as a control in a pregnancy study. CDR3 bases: TGTGCCAGCTCACCTGGGACGGAGGGGAACTATGGCTACACCTTC. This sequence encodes CASSPGTEGNYGYTF.